The present T cell receptor beta chain was sequenced within a study of blood T cells in healthy people across ages. CDR3 length equals 15 residues. Germline loops: CDR1 SGHRS, CDR2 YFSETQ. With 1 base removed from V and 1 base from J, the gap between germline ends came to 11 bases. Study results and caveats: Not knowing donor CMV status may have confounded expanded clonotype changes. Getting older went along with TCR beta diversity per million T cells dropping roughly linearly. Greater diversity and more naive CD4+ cells were seen in long-lived donors than in aged donors.

A second about 6 to 11 cycle PCR used barcoded and J-beta primers. Every sample produced at least 3 million CDR3-containing paired-end reads. MiXCR, applied by TCRdb to the 5' RACE reads, yields one record per CDR3 protein. Here the sample spans 800,000 to 950,000 distinct CDR3 sequences, around 48% being singletons. Notes on this clonotype: Its antigen remains unknown.

This TCR came from a man under 40 in good health. Sample: blood. The chain carries TRBV5-1 and TRBJ1-1; maybe TRBD1 (5 bases). CDR3 region: CASSLRTGGNTEAFF. The CDR3 DNA reads TGCGCCAGCAGCTTGAGGACGGGGGGGAACACTGAAGCTTTCTTT.